This T cell receptor beta chain was recovered during a study of technical replicates of blood from a handful of donors. The CDR3 has 17 residues. Trimming at V came to 3 bases and at J to 0 bases, leaving 5 bases not matched to a gene. From germline, CDR1 is SGHVS and CDR2 FNYEAQ. Method: immunoSEQ multiplex PCR; TCRdb's copy keeps in-frame clones and lacks some. The sample contains around 70,000 clones, 85% to 95% of which appear only once. The J gene is TRBJ2-7, the V gene TRBV7-6, with TRBD2 identical over 13 bases. The TCR comes from a human donor in good health. The specimen was T cells isolated from PBMCs. The CDR3 reads CASSLSTSGRFSYEQYF. The CDR3 DNA reads TGTGCCAGCAGCTTGTCGACTAGCGGGAGGTTCTCCTACGAGCAGTACTTC.